The 26 T cell receptor beta chains in this list originate from one sample, sequenced in a study of CD8 T cells in ankylosing spondylitis. Study results and caveats: Characteristic of ankylosing spondylitis blood, it appeared, was a TCR beta motif comprising about 8 highly homologous variants.

MiXCR was run by TCRdb on the 5' RACE reads, yielding one entry per CDR3 protein. Of roughly 370,000 distinct CDR3 sequences in the sample, 20% to 25% were seen once. Antigen specificity for these receptors is unknown. The sequenced material came from blood, either unsorted or a sorted T cell fraction (not recorded which). These receptors originate from a male donor with ankylosing spondylitis.

This clonotype was recorded a few times. The J gene is TRBJ1-6, the V gene TRBV15; D unclear. The V gene lost 1 base and the J gene lost 8 bases, with 9 bases spanning the gap. The CDR3 sequence is 14 residues long. The germline gives CDR1 LNHNV, CDR2 YYDKDF (reference sequence). The chain's CDR3 is CATSRVRADSPLHF. CDR3 sequence (DNA): TGTGCCACCAGCAGAGTGAGGGCTGATTCACCCCTCCACTTT. Together with reference TRBV15 and TRBJ1-6, the CDR3 gives the full variable domain: DAMVIQNPRYQVTQFGKPVTLSCSQTLNHNVMYWYQQKSSQAPKLLFHYYDKDFNNEADTPDNFQSRRPNTSFCFLDIRSPGLGDTAMYLCATSRVRADSPLHFGNGTRLTVT.

V usage is TRBV7-3 and J usage is TRBJ2-1, with D possibly being TRBD1 (6 bases). Germline lookup yields CDR1 SGHTA and CDR2 FQGTGA. The V end was cut by 3 bases, the J end by 7 bases, with 25 bases between. The CDR3 totals 18 residues. The CDR3 DNA is TGTGCCAGCAGCTTGGTTAACGTGGCAGGGGTATTTGGTAATGAGCAGTTCTTC. Encoded protein: CASSLVNVAGVFGNEQFF.

This clonotype came up a few times. The chain's CDR3 is CASSLVSGQFNQPQHF. The CDR3, as DNA: TGTGCCAGCAGCTTAGTATCCGGACAGTTCAATCAGCCCCAGCATTTT. V gene TRBV7-9 combines with J gene TRBJ1-5; D is perhaps TRBD1 (6 bases). CDR3 length: 16 amino acids. With 1 base removed from V and 3 bases from J, the gap between germline ends came to 13 bases. The germline gives CDR1 SEHNR, CDR2 FQNEAQ (reference sequence).

The V and J genes are TRBV27 and TRBJ2-6; TRBD1 or TRBD2 may be the D gene (7 bases each). The CDR3 has 18 amino acids. CDR1 and CDR2 (germline): MNHEY, SMNVEV (reference sequence). Between the trimmed V and J ends, which lost 7 bases and 0 bases, there was a span of 19 bases. CDR3 in amino acids: CASTLRQGGYSGANVLTF. The CDR3 DNA follows: TGTGCCAGCACCTTACGACAGGGAGGGTACTCTGGGGCCAACGTCCTGACTTTC.

This clonotype turned up a few times. V is TRBV29-1 and J is TRBJ2-2; 8 bases map to TRBD1. CDR1 is SQVTM, CDR2 ANQGSEA, per germline. The junction had 7 bases not matched to a gene; V was cut back by 2 bases and J by 5 bases. The CDR3 totals 15 residues. This CDR3 reads CSVELFTGGTGELFF. The CDR3 bases are TGCAGCGTTGAACTTTTCACAGGGGGTACCGGGGAGCTGTTTTTT.

The V gene is TRBV5-1, the J gene TRBJ2-5; D unresolved. Per germline, CDR1 SGHRS and CDR2 YFSETQ. The CDR3 loop spans 15 amino acids. V lost 4 bases, J lost 5 bases, and 18 bases lay in between. Here the CDR3 reads CASSPTVGLPETQYF. The CDR3 DNA follows: TGCGCCAGCAGCCCCACGGTTGGCCTACCCGAGACCCAGTACTTC.

This chain links TRBV20-1 with TRBJ2-3; 11 nucleotides agree with TRBD1. This CDR3 region has 16 residues. Germline V lookup: CDR1 DFQATT, CDR2 SNEGSKA (reference sequence). The CDR3 loop reads CRPPIPGQGVPDTQYF. The CDR3 DNA follows: TGCAGGCCCCCCATCCCGGGACAGGGGGTCCCAGATACGCAGTATTTT.

A few counts support this clonotype. This sequence joins TRBV29-1 and TRBJ2-5, with D hard to call. Trimming removed 4 bases from V and 5 bases from J, with 8 bases in between. Germline values: CDR1 SQVTM, CDR2 ANQGSEA. CDR3 size: 11 residues. CDR3 sequence reads: CSVGNGETQYF. The CDR3 nucleotides are TGCAGCGTTGGAAATGGTGAGACCCAGTACTTC. Full variable domain (rest looked up from reference TRBV29-1 and TRBJ2-5): SAVISQKPSRDICQRGTSLTIQCQVDSQVTMMFWYRQQPGQSLTLIATANQGSEATYESGFVIDKFPISRPNLTFSTLTVSNMSPEDSSIYLCSVGNGETQYFGPGTRLLVL.

This chain connects TRBV5-1 to TRBJ2-1; D unclear. In germline, CDR1 is SGHRS, CDR2 YFSETQ. CDR3 length equals 15 residues. Trimming took off 4 bases at V and 5 bases at J, with 16 bases between the two ends. Here the CDR3 reads CASSMDAPPHNEQFF. CDR3 nucleotide sequence: TGCGCCAGCAGCATGGACGCCCCGCCCCACAATGAGCAGTTCTTC.

This clonotype has just a few counts. The chain has TRBV7-9 and TRBJ1-2; perhaps TRBD1 as D (5 bases). V was clipped by 6 bases and J by 6 bases, with 5 bases between them. The CDR3 runs 10 residues. Germline V gene sequence: CDR1 SEHNR, CDR2 FQNEAQ (reference sequence). The CDR3: CASRGHGYTF. CDR3 coding DNA: TGTGCCAGCAGGGGGCATGGCTACACCTTC.

This clonotype was counted a few times. The chain carries TRBV5-6 and TRBJ2-3; 8 bases line up with TRBD2. The CDR3 sequence is 15 residues long. J lost 1 base, V lost 3 bases, and 4 bases had no gene match. Looked up from germline, CDR1 is SGHDT and CDR2 is YYEEEE. CDR3 sequence: CASSWDSGGTDTQYF. In DNA, the CDR3 is TGTGCCAGCAGCTGGGATAGCGGGGGCACAGATACGCAGTATTTT.

The chain recombines TRBV12-3 or TRBV12-4 with TRBJ1-4; 7 positions agree with TRBD1. The CDR3 runs 13 residues. Unmatched junction bases numbered 3, after V lost 5 bases and J lost 6 bases. The CDR3 region is CASSTGTDEKLFF. DNA for the CDR3: TGTGCCAGCAGTACCGGGACAGATGAAAAACTGTTTTTT.

The rearrangement uses TRBV19 and TRBJ2-1; tentative D call: TRBD1 (5 bases). Germline CDR1 and CDR2: LNHDA and SQIVND (reference sequence). CDR3 length: 13 residues. Deletions cut 10 bases from V and 5 bases from J, with 15 bases between. DNA of the CDR3: TGTGCCACTCAGGGCAGGATTGACAATGAGCAGTTCTTC. Its translation is CATQGRIDNEQFF.

There are a few counts of this clonotype. The chain carries TRBV11-2 and TRBJ2-1; weak D call: TRBD2 (5 bases). Trimming left V 5 bases short and J 1 base short, with 24 bases between. Per the germline V gene, CDR1 is SGHAT and CDR2 is FQNNGV. This CDR3 comprises 19 residues. The chain's CDR3 is CASSTIFSELPLSYNEQFF. For the CDR3, the DNA is TGTGCCAGCAGCACCATTTTTAGCGAGCTGCCCCTATCCTACAATGAGCAGTTCTTC.

This clonotype was detected a few times. This chain links TRBV20-1 with TRBJ2-1; D might be TRBD2 (6 bases). The CDR3 runs to 16 residues. Deletions cut 1 base from V and 0 bases from J, with 13 bases between. Germline assignment: CDR1 DFQATT and CDR2 SNEGSKA (reference sequence). In nucleotides, the CDR3 is TGCAGTGCTAGAGTCCCGGGAGTCAGCTCCTACAATGAGCAGTTCTTC. Its protein product is CSARVPGVSSYNEQFF.

The J gene is TRBJ2-7, the V gene TRBV7-9, with 14 nucleotides matching TRBD2. CDR1 SEHNR and CDR2 FQNEAQ come from the germline V gene (reference sequence). CDR3 length equals 16 residues. After removal of 5 bases from V and 6 bases from J, the junction contained 9 bases not matched to a gene. For the CDR3, the DNA is TGTGCCAGCAGCCGACATTATGGGACTAGCGGGAGCGAGCAGTACTTC. Protein product: CASSRHYGTSGSEQYF.

This clonotype was recorded a few times. V is TRBV20-1 and J is TRBJ2-1, with 7 positions matching TRBD1. The CDR3 contains 18 residues. Germline trimming cut 2 bases from V and 2 bases from J; bases unmatched to any gene: 15. Germline lookup yields CDR1 DFQATT and CDR2 SNEGSKA (reference sequence). The CDR3 coding sequence is TGCAGTGCTAGATTTAGAACCTCGGGACAGCTACCCTACAATGAGCAGTTCTTC. Its protein is CSARFRTSGQLPYNEQFF.

The V call is TRBV5-1, the J call TRBJ2-7; D possibly matches TRBD1 or TRBD2 (5 bases each). This CDR3 has 15 amino acids. The V gene's germline CDR1 is SGHRS and CDR2 YFSETQ. Trimming took off 0 bases at V and 6 bases at J, with 16 bases between the two ends. The CDR3 sequence: CASSLGWGPRGEQYF. The CDR3 nucleotides are TGCGCCAGCAGCTTGGGTTGGGGACCGCGTGGCGAGCAGTACTTC.

This rearrangement joins TRBV4-2 to TRBJ2-4; D is possibly TRBD1 or TRBD2 (5 bases each). This CDR3 spans 15 amino acids. V shed 0 bases and J shed 6 bases, with 12 bases lying between them. In germline, CDR1 is LGHNA, CDR2 YNFKEQ. The CDR3 DNA reads TGTGCCAGCAGCCAAGACAGGGAGTTGGGAAACATTCAGTACTTC. This gives the protein CASSQDRELGNIQYF.

The rearrangement joins TRBV5-1 to TRBJ2-7; TRBD2 agrees at 13 bases. V lost 2 bases to trimming and J lost 2 bases; unmatched junction nucleotides: 4. Germline V gene data show CDR1 as SGHRS and CDR2 as YFSETQ. This CDR3 spans 16 amino acids. The CDR3 reads CASSFATSGRPYEQYF. CDR3 DNA: TGCGCCAGCAGCTTTGCGACTAGCGGGAGGCCCTACGAGCAGTACTTC.

This clonotype was found once. This chain joins TRBV11-1 and TRBJ2-5, with TRBD2 as a possible D gene (6 bases). Germline V gene sequence: CDR1 SGHAT, CDR2 FQDESV (reference sequence). Deletions cut 5 bases from V and 4 bases from J, with 14 bases between. The CDR3 extends over 14 amino acids. The CDR3 DNA reads as TGTGCCAGCAGCGGGGACTCCCTCGGAGAGACCCAGTACTTC. Its protein product is CASSGDSLGETQYF.

This clonotype was seen more than once but under ten times. The V and J genes are TRBV6-1 and TRBJ2-3; D ambiguous. Germline V gene data show CDR1 as MNHNS and CDR2 as SASEGT. This CDR3 spans 14 amino acids. The germline V and J ends were trimmed by 1 base and 6 bases, with 11 bases remaining between them. CDR3 DNA: TGTGCCAGCAGTGAAGTATGGAAGAGGGATACGCAGTATTTT. Translating gives CASSEVWKRDTQYF.

The gene calls are TRBV20-1 and TRBJ2-7, with 7 bases aligning to TRBD2. Germline CDR1 reads DFQATT; CDR2 reads SNEGSKA (reference sequence). This CDR3 region has 15 residues. V gave up 5 bases and J gave up 2 bases; unmatched junction bases: 12. CDR3 sequence: CSAPLPSGQTYEQYF. CDR3 bases: TGCAGTGCTCCACTCCCTAGCGGACAAACCTACGAGCAGTACTTC.

This clonotype has more than one count but fewer than ten. The chain employs TRBV12-3 or TRBV12-4 and TRBJ2-7; TRBD2 matches at 9 bases. The J segment lost 0 bases and the V segment lost 3 bases, leaving 3 bases of the junction unmatched. This CDR3 comprises 15 residues. The CDR3 DNA sequence: TGTGCCAGCAGTTTGAGCGGGAGGCCCTCCTACGAGCAGTACTTC. This encodes CASSLSGRPSYEQYF.

This chain uses TRBV4-1 with TRBJ1-3; D remains unclear. Trimming shortened V by 2 bases and J by 0 bases, and 20 bases separated the two germline ends. Germline loops: CDR1 MGHRA, CDR2 YSYEKL. This CDR3 region has 19 residues. The CDR3 protein is CASSQRYSWQTVSGNTIYF. CDR3 DNA sequence: TGCGCCAGCAGCCAAAGATATTCGTGGCAGACCGTCTCTGGAAACACCATATATTTT.

This clonotype has just a few counts. V gene TRBV5-5 combines with J gene TRBJ2-1; the match to TRBD1 covers 7 bases. CDR1 and CDR2 (germline): SGHKS, YYEKEE (reference sequence). V was clipped by 3 bases and J by 8 bases; unmatched bases: 14. The CDR3 consists of 16 residues. The CDR3 bases are TGTGCCAGCAGCTACGGGAACAGGGGACCAGGGGATGAGCAGTTCTTC. This codes for CASSYGNRGPGDEQFF.